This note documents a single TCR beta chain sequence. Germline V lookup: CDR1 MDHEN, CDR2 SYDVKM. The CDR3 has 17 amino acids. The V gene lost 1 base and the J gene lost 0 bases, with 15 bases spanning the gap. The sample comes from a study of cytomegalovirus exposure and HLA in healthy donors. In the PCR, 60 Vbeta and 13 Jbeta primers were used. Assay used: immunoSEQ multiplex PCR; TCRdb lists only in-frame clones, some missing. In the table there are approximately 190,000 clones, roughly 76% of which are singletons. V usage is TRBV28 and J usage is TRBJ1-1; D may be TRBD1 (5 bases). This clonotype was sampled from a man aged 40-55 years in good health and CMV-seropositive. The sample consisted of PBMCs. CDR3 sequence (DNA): TGTGCCAGCAGTTTATACGTAAACGGGGGGATGAACACTGAAGCTTTCTTT. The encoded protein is CASSLYVNGGMNTEAFF.